This T cell receptor beta chain was captured by sequencing in a study of blood T cells in healthy people across ages. Each donor was a healthy Caucasian individual from Russia, aged roughly 6 to 100. The germline V gene has CDR1 DFQATT and CDR2 SNEGSKA (reference sequence). The CDR3 runs to 13 residues. V gave up 3 bases and J gave up 0 bases, with 3 bases separating them. Using a J-beta primer mix together with a sample-barcoded 5' primer, a second PCR was run for roughly 6 to 12 cycles. Every cDNA molecule bore a tag from a template-switch adaptor containing 12 random nucleotides. TCRdb re-called the 5' RACE reads through MiXCR, storing one row per CDR3 protein. The sample includes some 750,000 distinct CDR3 sequences, 20% to 25% seen only once; the top ten take about 20%.

The TCR originated in a man aged 65-85 years in good health. The sequencing sample was made of blood. The chain uses TRBV20-1 and TRBJ2-6, with D unclear. CDR3 region: CSASSSGANVLTF. The CDR3 region has the DNA TGCAGTGCTAGTTCCTCTGGGGCCAACGTCCTGACTTTC.